The 2 T cell receptor beta chains below all came from one sample that was sequenced in a study of TIL therapy for anti-PD-1-resistant metastatic lung cancer. Time point of the sample: pre-treatment sample, taken before nivolumab and TIL therapy. The immunoSEQ assay was v3. The method was immunoSEQ multiplex PCR; TCRdb's version includes in-frame clones alone and lacks a portion of them. The table includes 50,000 to 60,000 clones, 81% detected once. Sequencing was performed on blood, taken at baseline. The receptors were gathered from a person between 30 and 80 years old with non-small cell lung cancer.

The chain carries TRBV15 and TRBJ2-3; 7 bases are a match to TRBD1. After removal of 0 bases from V and 0 bases from J, the junction contained 6 bases not matched to a gene. Germline CDR1 LNHNV, CDR2 YYDKDF (reference sequence). The CDR3 loop spans 17 amino acids. The CDR3 DNA reads TGTGCCACCAGCAGAGAGCGGACAGGCGAAAGCACAGATACGCAGTATTTT. It translates to CATSRERTGESTDTQYF.

The V call is TRBV11-2, the J call TRBJ1-2, with D tentatively TRBD1 (6 bases). From germline, CDR1 is SGHAT and CDR2 FQNNGV. V lost 8 bases and J 7 bases, leaving 14 bases between the germline ends. The CDR3 totals 12 residues. In DNA form, the CDR3 reads TGTGCCAGCTCCAGGGGCGGGGCTGGCTACACCTTC. This translates into CASSRGGAGYTF.